This T cell receptor (beta chain) was sequenced in a study of vaccination effects on CD4 cells after COVID-19. With respect to this clone: Its antigen remains unidentified.

General study results and limits: Relatively few convalescent patients took part in the study, which had no early post-infection timepoints. Late post-vaccination samples showed marked contraction of infection- and vaccine-induced clones. Healthy vaccinees' vaccine-induced clones included only 1 of 255 that recognized common cold coronaviruses.

Antigen-specific CD4+ T cell clonotypes were called by their expansion after viral peptide-pool culture in ViraFEST. Following 10 days of culture, CD4+ T cells were isolated. Vaccinated recipients, who were negative for nucleocapsid antibodies, had no history of SARS-CoV-2 infection. Assay used: immunoSEQ multiplex PCR; TCRdb lists only in-frame clones, some missing. The sample has 62,000 or so clones; 75% to 90% are singletons. V was cut by 4 bases and J by 5 bases, with 21 bases left in between. CDR3 length: 18 amino acids. The germline CDR1 and CDR2 sequences are SNHLY and FYNNEI. V is TRBV2 and J is TRBJ2-6, with unresolved D. This TCR was recovered from a human donor who received a COVID-19 vaccine. This sample comprised CD4+ T cells from PBMCs cultured with SARS-CoV-2 spike peptides, obtained before COVID-19 vaccination. The CDR3 nucleotides are TGTGCCAGCAGTGTAAATGGTTCGATACAAAGTCGGGCCAACGTCCTGACTTTC. Translation gives CASSVNGSIQSRANVLTF.